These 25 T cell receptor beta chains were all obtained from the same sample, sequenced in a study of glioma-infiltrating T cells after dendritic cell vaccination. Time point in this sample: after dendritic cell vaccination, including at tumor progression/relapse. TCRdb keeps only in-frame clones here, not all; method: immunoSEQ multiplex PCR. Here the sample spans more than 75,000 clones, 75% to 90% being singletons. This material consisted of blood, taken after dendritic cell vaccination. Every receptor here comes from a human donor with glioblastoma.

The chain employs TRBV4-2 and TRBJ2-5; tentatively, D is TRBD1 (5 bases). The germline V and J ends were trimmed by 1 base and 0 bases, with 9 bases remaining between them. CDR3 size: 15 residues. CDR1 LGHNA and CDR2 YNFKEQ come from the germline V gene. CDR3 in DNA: TGTGCCAGCAGCCAAGGGGGCACCGACCAAGAGACCCAGTACTTC. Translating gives CASSQGGTDQETQYF.

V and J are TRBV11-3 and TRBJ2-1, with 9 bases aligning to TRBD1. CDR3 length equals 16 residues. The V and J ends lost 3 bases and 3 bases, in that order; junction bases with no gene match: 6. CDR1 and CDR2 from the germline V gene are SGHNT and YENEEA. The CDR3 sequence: CASSFRGQGDYNEQFF. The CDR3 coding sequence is TGTGCCAGCAGCTTCAGGGGACAGGGAGACTACAATGAGCAGTTCTTC.

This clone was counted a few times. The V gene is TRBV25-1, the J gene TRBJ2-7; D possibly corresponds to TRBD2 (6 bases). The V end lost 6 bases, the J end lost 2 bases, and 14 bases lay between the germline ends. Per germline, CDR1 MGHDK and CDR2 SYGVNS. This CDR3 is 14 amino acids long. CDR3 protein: CASRPDGSPYEQYF. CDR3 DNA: TGTGCCAGCAGACCCGACGGGAGCCCCTACGAGCAGTACTTC.

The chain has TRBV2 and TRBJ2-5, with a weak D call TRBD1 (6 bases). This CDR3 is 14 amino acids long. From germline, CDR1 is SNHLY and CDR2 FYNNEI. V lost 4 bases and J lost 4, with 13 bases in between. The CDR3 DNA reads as TGTGCCAGCAGTGTTCAGACAGGACCAGAGACCCAGTACTTC. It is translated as CASSVQTGPETQYF.

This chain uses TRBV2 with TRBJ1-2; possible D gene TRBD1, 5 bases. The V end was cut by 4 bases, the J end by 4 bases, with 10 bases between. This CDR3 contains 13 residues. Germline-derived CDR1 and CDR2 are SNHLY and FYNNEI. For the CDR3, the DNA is TGTGCCAGCAGTGGGGACGGGGGCTATGGCTACACCTTC. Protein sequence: CASSGDGGYGYTF.

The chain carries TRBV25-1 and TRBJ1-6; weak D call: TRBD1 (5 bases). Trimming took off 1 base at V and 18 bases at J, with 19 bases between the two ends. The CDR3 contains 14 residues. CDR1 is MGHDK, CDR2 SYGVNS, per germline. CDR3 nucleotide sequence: TGTGCCAGCAGTGAATCGGGCCCGACAGCCAATCCCCACTTT. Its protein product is CASSESGPTANPHF. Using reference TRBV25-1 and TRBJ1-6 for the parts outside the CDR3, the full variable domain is EADIYQTPRYLVIGTGKKITLECSQTMGHDKMYWYQQDPGMELHLIHYSYGVNSTEKGDLSSESTVSRIRTEHFPLTLESARPSHTSQYLCASSESGPTANPHFGNGTRLTVT.

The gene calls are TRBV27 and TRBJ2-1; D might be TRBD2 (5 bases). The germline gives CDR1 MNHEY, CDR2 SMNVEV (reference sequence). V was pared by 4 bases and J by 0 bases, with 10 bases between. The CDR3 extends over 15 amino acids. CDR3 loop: CASSSTKNSYNEQFF. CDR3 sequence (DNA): TGTGCCAGCAGTTCGACTAAAAACTCCTACAATGAGCAGTTCTTC.

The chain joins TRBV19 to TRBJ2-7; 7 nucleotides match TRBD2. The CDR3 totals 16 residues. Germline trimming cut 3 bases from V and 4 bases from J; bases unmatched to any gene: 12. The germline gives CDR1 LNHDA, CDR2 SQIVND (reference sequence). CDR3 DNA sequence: TGTGCCAGTAGTATGACCCATGCCAGCGGGGTATACGAGCAGTACTTC. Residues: CASSMTHASGVYEQYF.

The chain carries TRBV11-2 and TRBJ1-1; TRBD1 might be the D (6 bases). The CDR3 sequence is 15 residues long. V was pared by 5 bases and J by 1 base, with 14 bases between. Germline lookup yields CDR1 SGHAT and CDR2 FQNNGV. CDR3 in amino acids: CASSTPGGRNTEAFF. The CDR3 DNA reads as TGTGCCAGCAGCACCCCGGGGGGCCGGAACACTGAAGCTTTCTTT.

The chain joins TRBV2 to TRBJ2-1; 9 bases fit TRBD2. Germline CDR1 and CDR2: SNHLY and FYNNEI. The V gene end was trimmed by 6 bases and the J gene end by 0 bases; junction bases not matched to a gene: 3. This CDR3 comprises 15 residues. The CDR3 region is CASRARGGSYNEQFF. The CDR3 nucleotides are TGTGCCAGCAGAGCGCGGGGGGGCTCCTACAATGAGCAGTTCTTC.

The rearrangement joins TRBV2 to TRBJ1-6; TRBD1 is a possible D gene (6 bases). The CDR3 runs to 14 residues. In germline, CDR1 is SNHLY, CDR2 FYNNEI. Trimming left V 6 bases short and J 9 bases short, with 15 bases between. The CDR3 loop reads CASRSLTGPSPLHF. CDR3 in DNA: TGTGCCAGCAGGTCATTGACAGGACCTTCACCCCTCCACTTT. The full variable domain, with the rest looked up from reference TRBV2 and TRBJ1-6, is EPEVTQTPSHQVTQMGQEVILRCVPISNHLYFYWYRQILGQKVEFLVSFYNNEISEKSEIFDDQFSVERPDGSNFTLKIRSTKLEDSAMYFCASRSLTGPSPLHFGNGTRLTVT.

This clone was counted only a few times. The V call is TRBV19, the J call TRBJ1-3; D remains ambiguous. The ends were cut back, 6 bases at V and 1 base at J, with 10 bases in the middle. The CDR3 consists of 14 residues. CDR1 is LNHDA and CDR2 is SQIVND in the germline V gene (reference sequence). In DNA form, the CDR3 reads TGTGCCAGTAGCCCTTGGGCGTCTGGAAACACCATATATTTT. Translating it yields CASSPWASGNTIYF.

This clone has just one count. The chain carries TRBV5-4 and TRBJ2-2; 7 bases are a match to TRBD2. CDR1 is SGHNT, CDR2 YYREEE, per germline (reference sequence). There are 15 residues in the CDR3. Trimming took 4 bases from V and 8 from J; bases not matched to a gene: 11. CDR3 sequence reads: CASSTEAGRQGELFF. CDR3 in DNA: TGTGCCAGCAGCACGGAAGCGGGGAGGCAGGGGGAGCTGTTTTTT.

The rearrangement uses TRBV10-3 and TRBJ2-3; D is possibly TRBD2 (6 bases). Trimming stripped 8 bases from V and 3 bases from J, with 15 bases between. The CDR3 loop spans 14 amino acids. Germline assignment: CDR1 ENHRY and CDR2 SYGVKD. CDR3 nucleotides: TGTGCCATCGCTGGCGGGGTAGGGACAGATACGCAGTATTTT. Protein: CAIAGGVGTDTQYF.

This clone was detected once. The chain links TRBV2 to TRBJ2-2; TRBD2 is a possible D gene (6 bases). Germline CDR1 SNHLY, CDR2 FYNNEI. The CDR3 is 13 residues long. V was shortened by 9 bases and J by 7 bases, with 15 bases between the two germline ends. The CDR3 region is CARRFSSGGELFF. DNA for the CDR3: TGTGCCAGGAGGTTTAGTAGCGGCGGGGAGCTGTTTTTT.

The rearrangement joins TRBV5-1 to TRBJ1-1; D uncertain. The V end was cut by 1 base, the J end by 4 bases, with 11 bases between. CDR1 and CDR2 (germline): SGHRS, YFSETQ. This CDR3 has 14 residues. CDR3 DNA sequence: TGCGCCAGCAGCTTGCTGGCGTCGGGCACTGAAGCTTTCTTT. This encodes CASSLLASGTEAFF. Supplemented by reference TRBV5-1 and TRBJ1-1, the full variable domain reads KAGVTQTPRYLIKTRGQQVTLSCSPISGHRSVSWYQQTPGQGLQFLFEYFSETQRNKGNFPGRFSGRQFSNSRSEMNVSTLELGDSALYLCASSLLASGTEAFFGQGTRLTVV.

The CDR3 DNA is TGTGCCAGTAGGCCCATGGAGACTAGCAATCAGCCCCAGCATTTT. Translating it yields CASRPMETSNQPQHF. The gene calls are TRBV19 and TRBJ1-5; D is unclear. Germline CDR1 LNHDA, CDR2 SQIVND (reference sequence). V was trimmed by 6 bases and J by 0 bases, leaving 12 bases between them. This CDR3 is 15 amino acids long.

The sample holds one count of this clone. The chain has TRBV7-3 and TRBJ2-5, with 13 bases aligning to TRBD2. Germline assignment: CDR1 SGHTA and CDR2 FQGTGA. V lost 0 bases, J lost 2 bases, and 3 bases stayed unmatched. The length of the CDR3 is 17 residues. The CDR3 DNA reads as TGTGCCAGCAGCTTAACGGGGACTAGCGGGGAACAAGAGACCCAGTACTTC. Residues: CASSLTGTSGEQETQYF.

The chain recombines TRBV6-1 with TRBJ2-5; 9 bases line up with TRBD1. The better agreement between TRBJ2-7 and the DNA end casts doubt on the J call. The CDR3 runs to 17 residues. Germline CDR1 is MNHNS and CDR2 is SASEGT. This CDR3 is CASSERLQQGAGHEQYF. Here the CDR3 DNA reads TGTGCCAGCAGTGAAAGACTGCAACAGGGGGCAGGTCACGAGCAGTACTTC.

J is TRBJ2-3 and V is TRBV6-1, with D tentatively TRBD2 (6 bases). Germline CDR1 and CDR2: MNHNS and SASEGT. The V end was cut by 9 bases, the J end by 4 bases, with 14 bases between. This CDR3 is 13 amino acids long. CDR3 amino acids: CASILAGPDTQYF. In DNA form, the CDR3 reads TGTGCCAGTATACTAGCTGGGCCAGATACGCAGTATTTT.

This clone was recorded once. CDR3 sequence reads: CASRGDRVWTEAFF. CDR3 nucleotides: TGTGCCAGCAGGGGGGACAGGGTGTGGACTGAAGCTTTCTTT. The V call is TRBV11-3, the J call TRBJ1-1; 9 bases fit TRBD1. The CDR3 runs 14 residues. The V segment lost 6 bases and the J segment 5 bases; nucleotides outside the gene matches: 7. In germline, CDR1 is SGHNT, CDR2 YENEEA.

CDR3 residues: CASSVGTAANQPLRKPQHF. The CDR3, as DNA: TGTGCCAGCAGTGTAGGGACAGCCGCTAATCAGCCCCTCCGGAAGCCCCAGCATTTT. V gene TRBV6-1 combines with J gene TRBJ1-5, with TRBD1 matching over 7 bases. The CDR3 covers 19 residues. V dropped 4 bases and J dropped 8; count of bases not matched to a gene: 23. Germline lookup yields CDR1 MNHNS and CDR2 SASEGT.

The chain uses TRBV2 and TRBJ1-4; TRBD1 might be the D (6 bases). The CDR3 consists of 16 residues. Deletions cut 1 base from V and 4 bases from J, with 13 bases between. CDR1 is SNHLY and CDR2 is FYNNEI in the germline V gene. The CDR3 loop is CASSEEQGIINEKLFF. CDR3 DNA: TGTGCCAGCAGTGAAGAGCAGGGGATCATTAATGAAAAACTGTTTTTT.

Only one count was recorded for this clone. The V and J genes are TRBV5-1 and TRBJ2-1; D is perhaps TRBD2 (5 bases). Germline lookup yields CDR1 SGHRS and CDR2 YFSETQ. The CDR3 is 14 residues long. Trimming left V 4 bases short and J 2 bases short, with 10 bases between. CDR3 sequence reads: CASSHGVAYNEQFF. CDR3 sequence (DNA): TGCGCCAGCAGCCACGGGGTTGCCTACAATGAGCAGTTCTTC.

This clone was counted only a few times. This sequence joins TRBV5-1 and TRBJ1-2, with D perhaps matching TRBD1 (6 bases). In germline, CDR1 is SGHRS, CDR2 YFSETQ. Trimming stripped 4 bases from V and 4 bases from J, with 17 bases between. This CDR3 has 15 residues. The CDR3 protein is CASSQARQDPYGYTF. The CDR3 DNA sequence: TGCGCCAGCAGCCAAGCCCGACAGGACCCCTATGGCTACACCTTC. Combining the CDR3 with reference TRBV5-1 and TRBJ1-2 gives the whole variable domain KAGVTQTPRYLIKTRGQQVTLSCSPISGHRSVSWYQQTPGQGLQFLFEYFSETQRNKGNFPGRFSGRQFSNSRSEMNVSTLELGDSALYLCASSQARQDPYGYTFGSGTRLTVV.